The rows below give T cell receptor beta chains drawn from one sample of a study of cytotoxic CD8 clonotypes in ibrutinib-treated CLL. This table comes from immunoSEQ multiplex PCR, and its TCRdb copy is limited to in-frame clones, with some not included. The repertoire includes 110,000 or so clones, approximately 58% of them detected once, and roughly 35% sits in the top ten. The starting material was PBMCs, obtained after 24 months of ibrutinib treatment. The receptors were gathered from a human donor with chronic lymphocytic leukemia. Each CDR3 is given with its conserved first and last residue. The D gene is left open where the match is weak. Size values are once, few and many counts, or a class for expanded clones, and some rows have none.

J gene: TRBJ2-7; V gene: TRBV29-1; clone size: NA; D gene: NA; CDR3 protein: CSVATSDEQYF; CDR3 DNA: TGCAGCGTTGCCACATCGGACGAGCAGTACTTC
J gene: TRBJ1-2; V gene: TRBV25-1; clone size: few; D gene: NA; CDR3 protein: CAIPPYRLRKPYGYTF; CDR3 DNA: TGTGCCATCCCACCTTACAGGCTCCGGAAACCCTATGGCTACACCTTC
J gene: TRBJ1-2; V gene: TRBV6-6; clone size: NA; D gene: TRBD1; CDR3 protein: CASTTPGQATYGYTF; CDR3 DNA: TGTGCCAGCACCACCCCGGGACAGGCCACTTATGGCTACACCTTC
J gene: TRBJ1-2; V gene: TRBV30; clone size: NA; D gene: NA; CDR3 protein: CAWSFSEGGYTF; CDR3 DNA: TGTGCCTGGAGTTTTTCAGAAGGTGGCTACACCTTC
J gene: TRBJ2-2; V gene: TRBV5-1; clone size: NA; D gene: TRBD1; CDR3 protein: CASTPTGANTGELFF; CDR3 DNA: TGCGCCAGCACCCCGACAGGGGCGAACACCGGGGAGCTGTTTTTT
J gene: TRBJ1-1; V gene: TRBV6-1; clone size: few; D gene: NA; CDR3 protein: CASLGVNRFETEAFF; CDR3 DNA: TGTGCCAGCTTAGGAGTGAACCGCTTTGAGACTGAAGCTTTCTTT
J gene: TRBJ2-5; V gene: TRBV6-1; clone size: NA; D gene: NA; CDR3 protein: CASGRRQAETQYF; CDR3 DNA: TGTGCCAGCGGGAGGAGACAGGCGGAGACCCAGTACTTC
J gene: TRBJ2-5; V gene: TRBV5-1; clone size: NA; D gene: NA; CDR3 protein: CASSLVPDVETQYF; CDR3 DNA: TGCGCCAGCAGCTTGGTCCCGGATGTGGAGACCCAGTACTTC
J gene: TRBJ2-3; V gene: TRBV7-2; clone size: NA; D gene: TRBD2; CDR3 protein: CASSPGLAGMADTQYF; CDR3 DNA: TGTGCCAGCAGCCCCGGACTAGCGGGTATGGCAGATACGCAGTATTTT
J gene: TRBJ1-1; V gene: TRBV27; clone size: NA; D gene: NA; CDR3 protein: CASSFPGNTEAFF; CDR3 DNA: TGTGCCAGCAGTTTTCCCGGGAACACTGAAGCTTTCTTT
J gene: TRBJ2-3; V gene: TRBV6-5; clone size: NA; D gene: NA; CDR3 protein: CASSVPGAPSQYF; CDR3 DNA: TGTGCCAGCAGTGTCCCCGGGGCTCCTTCGCAGTATTTT
J gene: TRBJ2-3; V gene: TRBV4-2; clone size: many; D gene: TRBD1; CDR3 protein: CASSSDRVLDTQYF; CDR3 DNA: TGTGCCAGCAGCTCGGACAGGGTACTAGATACGCAGTATTTT
J gene: TRBJ2-5; V gene: TRBV6-1; clone size: NA; D gene: NA; CDR3 protein: CASRIQLKETQYF; CDR3 DNA: TGTGCCAGCCGAATTCAGCTTAAAGAGACCCAGTACTTC
J gene: TRBJ1-2; V gene: TRBV30; clone size: NA; D gene: NA; CDR3 protein: CAWSPGVLYGYTF; CDR3 DNA: TGTGCCTGGTCGCCAGGGGTTCTCTATGGCTACACCTTC
J gene: TRBJ1-6; V gene: TRBV2; clone size: few; D gene: TRBD1; CDR3 protein: CASRKWDSGGNSPLHF; CDR3 DNA: TGTGCCAGCAGGAAATGGGACAGTGGGGGAAATTCACCCCTCCACTTT
J gene: TRBJ1-6; V gene: TRBV7-9; clone size: NA; D gene: TRBD1; CDR3 protein: CASSNRGGSPLHF; CDR3 DNA: TGTGCCAGCAGCAACAGGGGAGGTTCACCCCTCCACTTT
J gene: TRBJ2-7; V gene: TRBV20-1; clone size: NA; D gene: TRBD2; CDR3 protein: CSVERGNEQYF; CDR3 DNA: TGCAGTGTGGAGCGGGGGAACGAGCAGTACTTC
J gene: TRBJ2-1; V gene: TRBV7-6; clone size: NA; D gene: NA; CDR3 protein: CASSYRFGEQFF; CDR3 DNA: TGTGCCAGCAGCTACAGGTTCGGTGAGCAGTTCTTC
J gene: TRBJ2-2; V gene: TRBV30; clone size: NA; D gene: TRBD1; CDR3 protein: CAWSGGTGSTGELFF; CDR3 DNA: TGTGCCTGGAGTGGGGGGACAGGGTCCACCGGGGAGCTGTTTTTT
J gene: TRBJ2-6; V gene: TRBV5-1; clone size: NA; D gene: NA; CDR3 protein: CASSLESNAGANVLTF; CDR3 DNA: TGCGCCAGCAGCTTGGAATCTAATGCTGGGGCCAACGTCCTGACTTTC
J gene: TRBJ2-5; V gene: TRBV5-1; clone size: NA; D gene: TRBD1; CDR3 protein: CASSYGQGRQETQYF; CDR3 DNA: TGCGCCAGCAGTTATGGACAGGGACGACAAGAGACCCAGTACTTC
J gene: TRBJ2-6; V gene: TRBV5-1; clone size: NA; D gene: TRBD1; CDR3 protein: CASSPTGVLGANVLTF; CDR3 DNA: TGCGCCAGCAGCCCCACAGGGGTGCTGGGGGCCAACGTCCTGACTTTC
J gene: TRBJ2-1; V gene: TRBV7-3; clone size: many; D gene: TRBD2; CDR3 protein: CASSPYLAGQGNEQFF; CDR3 DNA: TGTGCCAGCAGTCCTTATCTAGCGGGGCAGGGCAATGAGCAGTTCTTC